This T cell receptor (beta chain) was documented in a study of blood T cell repertoires in COVID-19. The CDR3 is 12 amino acids. Trimming removed 4 bases from V and 2 bases from J, with 8 bases in between. Germline V CDR1 and CDR2: GTSNPN, SVGIG (reference sequence). Original processing notes: The assay estimated nucleated cells by amplifying reference gene primers. Clones were sequenced by immunoSEQ multiplex PCR, and TCRdb holds only the in-frame ones, with some missing. V and J calls and clone size are given by that table; D and trimming were obtained from the DNA. The table lists roughly 250,000 clones, more than 80% of them singletons, with roughly 3.6% in the top ten.

The chain employs TRBV30 and TRBJ1-2; D remains unclear. Sample: peripheral blood. This clonotype was sampled from a woman aged 40 to 50 with acute or convalescent COVID-19. DNA of the CDR3: TGTGCCTGGATTACACACAACTATGGCTACACCTTC. It encodes CAWITHNYGYTF. The whole variable domain, filled in from reference TRBV30 and TRBJ1-2, reads SQTIHQWPATLVQPVGSPLSLECTVEGTSNPNLYWYRQAAGRGLQLLFYSVGIGQISSEVPQNLSASRPQDRQFILSSKKLLLSDSGFYLCAWITHNYGYTFGSGTRLTVV.